This T cell receptor (beta chain) is drawn from a study of cytotoxic CD8 clonotypes in ibrutinib-treated CLL (dated by TCRdb to the early 2020s). With regard to the full study: The cohort had 11 relapsed/refractory and 15 treatment-naive patients; some 17 were IGHV unmutated. Responses were partial in some 24 patients and complete in 2; after median approximately 67 months follow-up, about 14 stayed in remission and roughly twelve progressed. Samples at response were collected after a median of about 13 months of treatment, with a range of 6 to 36 months. On average, each sample had roughly 260,000 productive templates and about 89,000 productive rearrangements. Of the roughly 90 people in the trial, roughly 27 had longitudinal samples available. Cryopreserved peripheral blood mononuclear cells were obtained before treatment, at response, and at either sustained remission or disease progression. Study-wide findings and limitations: Baseline clonality exceeded that of age-matched healthy donors and correlated strongly with circulating CD8+ T-cell counts. Sampling times were not matched between patients in sustained remission and patients whose disease was progressing, and lymph node repertoires were not examined. Clonality increased at ibrutinib response, stayed stable in sustained remission, and fell back toward baseline at progression. Public clonotypes were rare and either contracted or stayed stable during treatment, and the rise in clonality at ibrutinib response reflected the expansion of private clonotypes.

For TCR beta library preparation, approximately 2.2 micrograms of genomic DNA were isolated from cryopreserved PBMCs. High-throughput TCR beta sequencing was performed on longitudinal blood samples from CLL patients receiving ibrutinib monotherapy. The patients took part in an open-label, single-center phase 2 trial of ibrutinib monotherapy. Including the terminal cysteine and phenylalanine, the CDR3 comprises 14 residues. Here the CDR3 DNA is all that survives: 42 bases in frame from base 1. CDR1 and CDR2, per the germline V gene, are SNHLY and FYNNEI. V is cut by 6 bases and J by 3 bases, and the space between the germline ends is 14 bases. Remarks on this clone: Its antigen target is currently unknown. No per-base quality is available; no much larger clone lies one base away.

A MiSeq instrument was used for deep resolution sequencing, which targeted depths ranging from 1 in 1 million up to 1 in 200,000 T cells, with coverage averaging 10x for each clonotype. The immunoSEQ hsTCRB Kit was used to generate the TCR beta libraries. The paper's data handling went like this. Data were analyzed with ImmunoSEQ Data Assistant and ImmunoSEQ Analyzer, with V, D and J genes assigned per IMGT definitions. Clonality, which ranges from 0 to 1, was calculated as one minus the normalized Shannon entropy of productive rearrangement frequencies. Only overrepresented clonotypes making up at least 0.05% of each patient's repertoire were included in the public clonotype analysis. About 13 age-matched healthy donor repertoires from immuneACCESS were used as controls for clonality. TCRdb provides this immuneACCESS table in a form limited to in-frame rearrangements. Some clones are lacking; in checked studies, under half of them reflect an unresolved V gene, and why the rest are absent is not known. V, J and clone size derive from that table, while D and trimming were established from the DNA sequence. The table for this sample lists 7,000 or so clones; 60% to 80% of them were counted only once. The top ten hold 26% of the sample.

The sample was PBMCs, taken before ibrutinib treatment. The TCR originated in a human donor with chronic lymphocytic leukemia. The receptor chain draws on TRBV2 and TRBJ1-2; the D gene cannot be resolved reliably. The CDR3 has the sequence CASSLGRDDYGYTF. The sequence in DNA is TGTGCCAGCAGCCTCGGGAGGGATGACTATGGCTACACCTTC. The CDR3 plus the reference TRBV2 and TRBJ1-2 genes for the other parts give the full variable domain: EPEVTQTPSHQVTQMGQEVILRCVPISNHLYFYWYRQILGQKVEFLVSFYNNEISEKSEIFDDQFSVERPDGSNFTLKIRSTKLEDSAMYFCASSLGRDDYGYTFGSGTRLTVV.